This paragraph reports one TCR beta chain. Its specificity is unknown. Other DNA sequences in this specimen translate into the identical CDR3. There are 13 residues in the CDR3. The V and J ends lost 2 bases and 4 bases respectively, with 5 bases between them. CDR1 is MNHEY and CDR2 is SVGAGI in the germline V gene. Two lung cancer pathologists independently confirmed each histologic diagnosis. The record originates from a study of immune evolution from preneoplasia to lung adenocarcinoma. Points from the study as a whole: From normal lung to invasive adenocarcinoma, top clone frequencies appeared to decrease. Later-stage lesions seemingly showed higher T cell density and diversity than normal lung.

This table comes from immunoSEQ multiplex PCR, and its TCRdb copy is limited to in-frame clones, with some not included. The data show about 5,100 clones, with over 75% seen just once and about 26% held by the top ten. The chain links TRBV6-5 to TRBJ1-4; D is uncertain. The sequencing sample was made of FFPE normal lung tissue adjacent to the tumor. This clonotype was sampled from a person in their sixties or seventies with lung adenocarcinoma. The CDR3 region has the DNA TGTGCCAGCAGTTACAGACTTAATGAAAAACTGTTTTTT. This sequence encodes CASSYRLNEKLFF.